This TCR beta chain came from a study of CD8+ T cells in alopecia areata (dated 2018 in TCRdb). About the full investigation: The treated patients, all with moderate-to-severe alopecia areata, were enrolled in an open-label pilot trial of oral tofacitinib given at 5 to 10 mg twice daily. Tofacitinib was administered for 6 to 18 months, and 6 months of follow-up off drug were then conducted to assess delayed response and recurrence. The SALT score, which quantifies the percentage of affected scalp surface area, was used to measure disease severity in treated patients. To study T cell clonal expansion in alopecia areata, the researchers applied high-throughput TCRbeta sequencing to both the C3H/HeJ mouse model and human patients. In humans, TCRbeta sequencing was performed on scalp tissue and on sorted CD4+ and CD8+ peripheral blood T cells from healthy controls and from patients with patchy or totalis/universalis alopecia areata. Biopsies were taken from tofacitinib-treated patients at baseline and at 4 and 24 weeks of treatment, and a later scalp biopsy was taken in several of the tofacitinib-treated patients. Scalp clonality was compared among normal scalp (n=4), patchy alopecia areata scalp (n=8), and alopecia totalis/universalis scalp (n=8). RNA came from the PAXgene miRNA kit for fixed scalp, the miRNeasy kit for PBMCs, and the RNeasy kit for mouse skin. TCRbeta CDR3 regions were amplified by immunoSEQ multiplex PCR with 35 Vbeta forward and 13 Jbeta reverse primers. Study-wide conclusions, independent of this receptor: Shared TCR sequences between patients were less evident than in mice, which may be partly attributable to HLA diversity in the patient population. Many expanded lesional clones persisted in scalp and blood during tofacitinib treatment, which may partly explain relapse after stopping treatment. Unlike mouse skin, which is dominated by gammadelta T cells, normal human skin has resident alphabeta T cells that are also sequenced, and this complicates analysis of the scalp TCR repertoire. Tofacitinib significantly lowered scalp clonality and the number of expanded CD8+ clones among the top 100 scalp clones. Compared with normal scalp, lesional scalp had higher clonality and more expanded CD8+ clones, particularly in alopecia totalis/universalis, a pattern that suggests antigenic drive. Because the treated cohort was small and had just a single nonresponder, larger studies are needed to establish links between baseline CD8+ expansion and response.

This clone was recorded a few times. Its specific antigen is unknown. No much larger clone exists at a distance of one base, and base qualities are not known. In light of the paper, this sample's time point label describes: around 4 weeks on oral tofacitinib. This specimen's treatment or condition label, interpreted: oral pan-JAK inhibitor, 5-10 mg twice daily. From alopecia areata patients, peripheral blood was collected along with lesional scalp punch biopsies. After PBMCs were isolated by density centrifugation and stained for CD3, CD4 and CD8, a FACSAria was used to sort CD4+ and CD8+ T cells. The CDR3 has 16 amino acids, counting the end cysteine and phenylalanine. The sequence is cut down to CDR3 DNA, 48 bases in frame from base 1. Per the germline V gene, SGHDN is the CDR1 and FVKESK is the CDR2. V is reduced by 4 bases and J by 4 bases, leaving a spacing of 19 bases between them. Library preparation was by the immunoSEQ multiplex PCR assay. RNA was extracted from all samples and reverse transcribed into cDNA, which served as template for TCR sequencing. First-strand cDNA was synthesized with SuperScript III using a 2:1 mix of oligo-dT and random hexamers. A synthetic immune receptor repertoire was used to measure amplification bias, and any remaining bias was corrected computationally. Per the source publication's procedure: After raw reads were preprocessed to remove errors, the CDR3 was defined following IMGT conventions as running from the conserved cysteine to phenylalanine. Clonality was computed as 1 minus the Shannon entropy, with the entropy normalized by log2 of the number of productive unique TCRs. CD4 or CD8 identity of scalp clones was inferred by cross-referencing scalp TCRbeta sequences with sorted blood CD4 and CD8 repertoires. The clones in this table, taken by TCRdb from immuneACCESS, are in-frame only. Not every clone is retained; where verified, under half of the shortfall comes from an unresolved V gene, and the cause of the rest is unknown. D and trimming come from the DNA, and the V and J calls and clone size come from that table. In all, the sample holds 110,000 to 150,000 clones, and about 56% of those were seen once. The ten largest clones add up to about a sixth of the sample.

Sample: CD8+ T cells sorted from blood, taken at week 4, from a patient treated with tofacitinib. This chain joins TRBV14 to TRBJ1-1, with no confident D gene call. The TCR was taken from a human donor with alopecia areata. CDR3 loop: CASSPRKGRAVTEAFF. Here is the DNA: TGTGCCAGCAGCCCCCGAAAGGGAAGGGCGGTCACTGAAGCTTTCTTT.